Given below is one T cell receptor beta chain in context. Its antigen is currently unknown. Both 60 Vbeta primers and 13 Jbeta primers went into the PCR. The protocol was immunoSEQ multiplex PCR, while the TCRdb copy is restricted to in-frame clones and leaves out a portion. The table shows 100,000 to 150,000 clones, with about three quarters occurring only once. V dropped 7 bases and J dropped 4; count of bases not matched to a gene: 4. CDR3 length: 12 residues. Germline V gene sequence: CDR1 SNHLY, CDR2 FYNNEI. The data were obtained in a study of cytomegalovirus exposure and HLA in healthy donors. Study results and limitations: Later, TCR association rates were found to vary by HLA locus, highest for DRB1 and lowest for HLA-C. Being indistinguishable, some V segments were excluded, TRBV6-2 and TRBV6-3 among them.

The material sequenced was PBMCs. The TCR was taken from a female donor in good health and CMV-seronegative. The J gene is TRBJ2-7, the V gene TRBV2; 7 bases map to TRBD1. The CDR3 coding sequence is TGTGCCAGCATCGGACAGGCGTACGAGCAGTACTTC. It codes for CASIGQAYEQYF.